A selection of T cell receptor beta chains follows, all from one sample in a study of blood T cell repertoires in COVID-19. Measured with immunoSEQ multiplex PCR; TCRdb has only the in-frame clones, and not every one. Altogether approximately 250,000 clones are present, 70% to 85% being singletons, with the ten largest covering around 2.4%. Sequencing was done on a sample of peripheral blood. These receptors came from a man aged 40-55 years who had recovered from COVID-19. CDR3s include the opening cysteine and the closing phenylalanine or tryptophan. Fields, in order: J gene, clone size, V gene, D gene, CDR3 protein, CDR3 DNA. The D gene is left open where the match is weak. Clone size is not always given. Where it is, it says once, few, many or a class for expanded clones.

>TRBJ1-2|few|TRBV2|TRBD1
CASRGPGQSFYGYTF
TGTGCCAGCAGGGGACCGGGACAGAGCTTCTATGGCTACACCTTC
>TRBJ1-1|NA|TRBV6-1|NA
CASSETVSSTEAFF
TGTGCCAGCAGTGAGACAGTATCATCCACTGAAGCTTTCTTT
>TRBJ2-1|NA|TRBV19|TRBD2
CASSIKGRAGGPVRQFF
TGTGCCAGTAGTATAAAGGGACGAGCGGGAGGGCCGGTGCGGCAGTTCTTC
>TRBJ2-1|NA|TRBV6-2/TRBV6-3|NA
CASSQRETEQFF
TGTGCCAGCAGCCAACGGGAGACTGAGCAGTTCTTC
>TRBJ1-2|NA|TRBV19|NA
CARQNGYTF
TGTGCCCGCCAGAATGGCTACACCTTC
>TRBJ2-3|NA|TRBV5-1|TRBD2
CASSLGASGGTDTQYF
TGCGCCAGCAGCTTGGGTGCTAGCGGGGGGACAGATACGCAGTATTTT
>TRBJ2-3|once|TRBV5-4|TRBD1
CASSSGQLLSTDTQYF
TGTGCCAGCAGCTCGGGACAGCTCCTAAGCACAGATACGCAGTATTTT
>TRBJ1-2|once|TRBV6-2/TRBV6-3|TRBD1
CASSYSGLKTGDSDGYTF
TGTGCCAGCAGTTACTCGGGGTTGAAAACAGGGGATTCGGATGGCTACACCTTC
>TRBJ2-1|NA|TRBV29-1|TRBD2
CSVENRGASGGKAYNEQFF
TGCAGCGTTGAAAATCGGGGCGCTAGCGGGGGGAAAGCTTACAATGAGCAGTTCTTC
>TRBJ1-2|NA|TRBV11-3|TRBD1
CASSFAGTGGDGYTF
TGTGCCAGCAGTTTCGCCGGGACAGGGGGTGATGGCTACACCTTC
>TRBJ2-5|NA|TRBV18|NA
CASSPRDSGETQYF
TGTGCCAGCTCACCACGGGATTCAGGGGAGACCCAGTACTTC
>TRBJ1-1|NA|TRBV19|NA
CASSTSTVGTEAFF
TGTGCCAGTAGTACCTCGACAGTTGGCACTGAAGCTTTCTTT
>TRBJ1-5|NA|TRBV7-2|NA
CASSFFSGSSQPQHF
TGTGCCAGCAGCTTTTTCTCCGGGAGCAGTCAGCCCCAGCATTTT
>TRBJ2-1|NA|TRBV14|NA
CASSQLDRINEQFF
TGTGCCAGCAGCCAACTCGACAGAATCAATGAGCAGTTCTTC
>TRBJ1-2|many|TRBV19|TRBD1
CASSISGQGYGYTF
TGTGCCAGTAGTATTTCGGGACAGGGCTATGGCTACACCTTC
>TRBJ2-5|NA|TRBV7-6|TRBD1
CASSLSQGIPETQYF
TGTGCCAGCAGCTTATCACAGGGGATCCCAGAGACCCAGTACTTC
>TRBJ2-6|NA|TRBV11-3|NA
CASSLGPFSGANVLTF
TGTGCCAGCAGCTTAGGTCCCTTCTCTGGGGCCAACGTCCTGACTTTC